This T cell receptor beta chain stems from a study of vaccination and CD4 T cells after COVID-19. Study background: A median of around 73 days (range 14 to 241) separated dose two from the taking of post-vaccine samples.

The treatment: approximately 9-day PBMC culture with coronavirus spike peptide pools or control peptides (ViraFEST assay). With peptide pools, ViraFEST first expanded antigen-specific T cells and afterwards sequenced their TCRs. Researchers reported culturing approximately 2 million PBMCs per well with 10 IU/ml IL-2 and approximately 10 ug/ml peptide pools. This clonotype has a handful of counts. Its target is not known. Cultured CD4+ T-cell DNA underwent Oncomine TCR Beta short-read sequencing. Each CDR3 protein is one row after TCRdb ran MiXCR on the PCR reads. The sample records about 12,000 distinct CDR3 sequences, about 30% being singletons. The CDR3 has 15 amino acids. With 5 bases clipped from V and 2 bases from J, the junction kept 9 bases outside the gene matches. The V gene's germline CDR1 is DFQATT and CDR2 SNEGSKA (reference sequence).

Here the sequenced sample was CD4+ T cells from blood, cultured in vitro, taken after SARS-CoV-2 vaccination. The rearrangement links TRBV20-1 to TRBJ2-7; 10 positions agree with TRBD1. This clonotype was obtained from a human donor who had recovered from COVID-19. The CDR3 nucleotides are TGCAGTGCTGGAATCGGGACAGGGGTCCCCTACGAGCAGTACTTC. Translating gives CSAGIGTGVPYEQYF.